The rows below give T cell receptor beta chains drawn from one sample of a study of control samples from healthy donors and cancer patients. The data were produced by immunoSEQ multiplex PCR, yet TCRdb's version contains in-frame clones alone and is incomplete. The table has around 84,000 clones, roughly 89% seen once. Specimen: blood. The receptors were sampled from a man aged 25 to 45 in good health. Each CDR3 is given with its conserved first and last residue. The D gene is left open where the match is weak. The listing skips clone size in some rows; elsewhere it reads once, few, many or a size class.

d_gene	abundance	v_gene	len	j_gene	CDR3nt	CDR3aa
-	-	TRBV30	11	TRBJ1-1	TGTGCCCGGGGCCAGGTCACTGAAGCTTTCTTT	CARGQVTEAFF
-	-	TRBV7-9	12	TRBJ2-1	TGTGCCAGCAGTCCGACCGCAAAAGAGCAGTTCTTC	CASSPTAKEQFF
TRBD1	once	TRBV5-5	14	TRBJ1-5	TGTGCCAGCAGCTTCGACAGGGAAAATCAGCCCCAGCATTTT	CASSFDRENQPQHF
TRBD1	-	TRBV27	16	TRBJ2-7	TGTGCCAGCAGTCTCTCCGGGACAGGTGGGAGGTACGAGCAGTACTTC	CASSLSGTGGRYEQYF
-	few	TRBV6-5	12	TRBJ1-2	TGTGCCAGCAGTTTCCTCGGGGGGCACTACACCTTC	CASSFLGGHYTF
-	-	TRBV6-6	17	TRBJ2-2	TGTGCCAGCAGCCGAGCTAGGAATGAAATAAGCACCGGGGAGCTGTTTTTT	CASSRARNEISTGELFF
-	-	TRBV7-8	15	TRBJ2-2	TGTGCCAGCAGCCGATCGCAGCCTACCACCGGGGAGCTGTTTTTT	CASSRSQPTTGELFF
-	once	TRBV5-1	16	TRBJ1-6	TGCGCCAGCAGCTTGTACCAGCCAAACTATAATTCACCCCTCCACTTT	CASSLYQPNYNSPLHF
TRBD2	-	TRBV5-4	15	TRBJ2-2	TGTGCCAGCAGCTTAGTCAGCGGGGGTAGCGGGGAGCTGTTTTTT	CASSLVSGGSGELFF
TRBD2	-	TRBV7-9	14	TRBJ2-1	TGTGCCAGCAGCCCTCAGCGGGAGGGTACTGAGCAGTTCTTC	CASSPQREGTEQFF
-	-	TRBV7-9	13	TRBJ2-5	TGTGCCAGCAGCTTAACAGCATCGGAGACCCAGTACTTC	CASSLTASETQYF
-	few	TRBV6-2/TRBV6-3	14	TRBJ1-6	TGTGCCAGCAGTTACCAGCCTTATAATTCACCCCTCCACTTT	CASSYQPYNSPLHF
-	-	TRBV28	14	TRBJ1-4	TGTGCCAGCAGTTTAGAGGGTGATAATGAAAAACTGTTTTTT	CASSLEGDNEKLFF
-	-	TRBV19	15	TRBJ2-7	TGTGCCAGTAGTCCCGAGACTAGAGAGATCTACGAGCAGTACTTC	CASSPETREIYEQYF
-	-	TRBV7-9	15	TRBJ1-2	TGTGCCAGCAGCTTAGCGGGGGGCGTGGGGTATGGCTACACCTTC	CASSLAGGVGYGYTF
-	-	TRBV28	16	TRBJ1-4	TGTGCCAGCAGTTTACCCCGCGGGACAAAGAATGAAAAACTGTTTTTT	CASSLPRGTKNEKLFF
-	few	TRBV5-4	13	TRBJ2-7	TGTGCCAGCAGCTGGGACTCGGGGACTGAGCAGTACTTC	CASSWDSGTEQYF
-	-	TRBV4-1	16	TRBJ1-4	TGCGCCAGCAGCCAAGAATCACAGACAACTAATGAAAAACTGTTTTTT	CASSQESQTTNEKLFF